This T cell receptor (beta chain) was obtained from a study of T cells in Graves' hyperthyroidism and ophthalmopathy. Points from the study as a whole: Model predictions of ophthalmopathy came a median approximately 6 months before onset. Most clonotypes that expanded in the thyroid above 0.001 also showed up in blood.

This clonotype was seen many times. What it binds is unknown. RNA transcripts were the template for amplifying TCR beta CDR3 regions. Primed by the HTBI set, a first-round RT-PCR was run on the TCR CDR3. Using its own MiXCR run on the multiplex PCR reads, TCRdb lists one record per CDR3 protein. The sample lists approximately 560,000 distinct CDR3 sequences; around 16% were seen once. Investigators excluded patients with uncontrolled infection, other autoimmune disease, pregnancy or lactation. The PBMCs were taken from about 10 ml of fresh peripheral blood. V was shortened by 8 bases and J by 5 bases, with 9 bases between the two germline ends. CDR1 and CDR2 (germline): MDHEN, SYDVKM. CDR3 length: 11 residues.

The sample was blood. The chain employs TRBV28 and TRBJ1-1; D gene unclear. The sequence derives from a woman in her twenties or thirties with Graves' hyperthyroidism. As DNA, the CDR3 is TGTGCCAGCTACTATGGAACTGAAGCTTTCTTT. Its translation is CASYYGTEAFF.